This entry concerns a single T cell receptor beta chain. What antigen it recognizes has not been identified. Per-nucleotide qualities are absent, and no much larger clonotype sits a single base away. Libraries were constructed by the immunoSEQ multiplex PCR assay. For TCR sequencing, RNA was extracted from every sample and reverse transcribed into cDNA to serve as template. SuperScript III was used to make first-strand cDNA, primed with a 2:1 mix of oligo-dT and random hexamers. A synthetic immune receptor repertoire was used to gauge amplification bias, and whatever bias remained was removed computationally. For the original study's pipeline: Raw reads were preprocessed to remove errors, and CDR3 was defined according to IMGT conventions as the region from the conserved cysteine to phenylalanine. Clonality was computed as 1 minus the Shannon entropy, with the entropy normalized by log2 of the number of productive unique TCRs. CD4 or CD8 identity of scalp clones was inferred by cross-referencing scalp TCRbeta sequences with sorted blood CD4 and CD8 repertoires. The immuneACCESS repertoire file appears here via TCRdb, limited to in-frame rearrangements. These files lack a portion of the clones; in checked studies, under half of the deficit traces to unresolved V genes, and the cause of the others is not known. From that table come the V and J calls and clone size; the DNA was used to work out D and trimming. The sample table lists hundreds of thousands of clones, just over 65% of them with a count of one. The ten largest make up more than 1% of the sample.

This sample was included in a study of CD8+ T cells in alopecia areata (dated by TCRdb to 2017 to 2018). Broadly, across the study: Treated patients were enrolled in an open-label pilot trial of oral tofacitinib, 5 to 10 mg twice daily, for moderate-to-severe alopecia areata. Tofacitinib was given for 6 to 18 months, followed by 6 months of follow-up off drug to assess delayed response and recurrence. Disease severity in treated patients was measured with the SALT score, which quantifies the percentage of affected scalp surface area. In both human patients and the C3H/HeJ mouse model, the study applied high-throughput TCRbeta sequencing to look at T cell clonal expansion in alopecia areata. Human TCRbeta sequencing covered scalp tissue and sorted CD4+ and CD8+ peripheral blood T cells from patchy and totalis/universalis alopecia areata patients and healthy controls. Biopsies were taken from tofacitinib-treated patients at baseline and at 4 and 24 weeks of treatment, and a later scalp biopsy was taken in several of the tofacitinib-treated patients. Clonality in the scalp was compared among normal scalp (n=4), patchy alopecia areata scalp (n=8), and alopecia totalis/universalis scalp (n=8). RNA came from the PAXgene miRNA kit for fixed scalp, the miRNeasy kit for PBMCs, and the RNeasy kit for mouse skin. Amplification of TCRbeta CDR3 regions was done by immunoSEQ multiplex PCR using 35 Vbeta forward primers and 13 Jbeta reverse primers. The research as a whole found: Because the treated cohort was small and included a single nonresponder, larger studies are needed to assess links between baseline CD8+ expansion and response. Scalp TCR repertoire analysis is complicated because resident alphabeta T cells in normal human skin are also sequenced, whereas mouse skin is dominated by gammadelta T cells. Many expanded lesional clones were found to persist in scalp and blood during tofacitinib treatment, and relapse after treatment cessation may be partly explained by this persistence. Scalp clonality and the number of expanded CD8+ clones among the top 100 scalp clones were significantly decreased by tofacitinib. Higher clonality and more expanded CD8+ clones were observed in lesional scalp than in normal scalp, particularly in alopecia totalis/universalis, a finding suggestive of antigenic drive. Compared with mice, TCR sequences shared between patients were less clear, possibly partly because of HLA diversity across the patient population.

V is pared back by 2 bases and J by 0 bases, with 14 bases lying between the germline termini. Reading the germline V gene gives CDR1 MGHRA and CDR2 YSYEKL. The CDR3 measures 17 amino acids from cysteine to phenylalanine. CDR3 DNA only is kept here, 51 bases in frame from base 1. In the paper's terms, the treatment or condition label means: oral pan-JAK inhibitor, 5-10 mg twice daily. Peripheral blood and lesional scalp punch biopsies were obtained from patients with alopecia areata. PBMCs were isolated by density centrifugation and stained for CD3, CD4 and CD8, and CD4+ and CD8+ T cells were sorted on a FACSAria.

This receptor was taken from a human donor with alopecia areata. The sequences come from CD4+ T cells sorted from blood, collected at approximately week 44, from a patient treated with tofacitinib. In this chain, TRBV4-1 is recombined with TRBJ2-1; D gene: possibly TRBD1, on 5 matching bases. The DNA reads TGCGCCAGCAGCCAACTAGACATGGGGCTCTCCTACAATGAGCAGTTCTTC. It encodes CASSQLDMGLSYNEQFF.